The text below deals with one TCR beta chain. Its antigen is unknown. This specimen comes from a study of T cell repertoires in cytomegalovirus infection. CDR3 length equals 11 residues. In TCRdb, the reads were re-called with MiXCR into one record per CDR3 protein. The sample lists under 300,000 distinct CDR3 sequences; around 12% were seen once. Points from the study as a whole: The ex vivo response was dominated by HLA-C-restricted CMV-specific TCR beta clonotypes.

Sequencing was performed on PBMCs. The V call is TRBV5-3, the J call TRBJ1-1, with D possibly matching TRBD1 (5 bases). TRBV5-3 carries the ORF label, with uncertain function. This receptor was identified in a human donor in good health (CMV status not recorded). Some clones in this sample may be carry-over from other donors' samples. CDR3 sequence (DNA): TGTGCAAGCGGCAGGGCCACTGAAGCTTTCTTT. This codes for CASGRATEAFF.